This T cell receptor beta chain stems from a study of blood T cell repertoires in COVID-19. TCRdb's table, derived via immunoSEQ multiplex PCR, lists solely in-frame clones and lacks some. Here the sample spans about 41,000 clones, approximately 87% being singletons. This CDR3 is built from 14 residues. The germline gives CDR1 KGHSH, CDR2 LQKENI. V lost 2 bases, J lost 6 bases, and 4 bases stayed unmatched. The chain employs TRBV18 and TRBJ1-1, with TRBD1 matching 9 bases. The sequence was collected from a man aged 35-49 years with COVID-19, enrolled during active disease. Sample: peripheral blood. The CDR3 here is CASSPRQGDAEAFF. In nucleotides, the CDR3 is TGTGCCAGCTCACCAAGACAGGGGGACGCTGAAGCTTTCTTT.